One and the same sample provided the 26 T cell receptor beta chains below, sequenced in a study of blood T cell repertoires in COVID-19. TCRdb's table, derived via immunoSEQ multiplex PCR, lists solely in-frame clones and lacks some. Of fewer than 300,000 clones in the sample, less than 85% were seen once. The sequenced sample was peripheral blood. The receptors stem from a woman aged 18-29 years with acute or convalescent COVID-19.

The V and J genes are TRBV9 and TRBJ2-1; 7 bases map to TRBD1. Germline CDR1 and CDR2: SGDLS and YYNGEE. The CDR3 contains 14 residues. The V and J ends lost 4 bases and 15 bases, in that order; junction bases with no gene match: 16. The CDR3 spells CASSPRQGLSSPFF. CDR3 bases: TGTGCCAGCAGCCCTCGACAGGGCCTCTCCTCTCCGTTCTTC.

The table lists this clone with a few counts. This chain connects TRBV9 to TRBJ2-7; 10 bases map to TRBD2. The germline gives CDR1 SGDLS, CDR2 YYNGEE. J lost 2 bases, V lost 0 bases, and 2 bases had no gene match. CDR3 length equals 15 residues. CDR3: CASSVASGRTYEQYF. The DNA for the CDR3 is TGTGCCAGCAGCGTAGCTAGCGGGAGAACCTACGAGCAGTACTTC.

This chain uses TRBV7-2 with TRBJ1-1; D is possibly TRBD1 (6 bases). CDR3 length: 12 amino acids. The V gene lost 2 bases and the J gene lost 6 bases, with 7 bases spanning the gap. The V gene's germline CDR1 is SGHTA and CDR2 FQGNSA. The DNA of the CDR3 is TGTGCCAGCAGCTTACAGGGGTCTGAAGCTTTCTTT. This sequence encodes CASSLQGSEAFF.

The table lists this clone with a few counts. A junction boundary mismatches the germline segment, possibly from a read error. This chain links TRBV28 with TRBJ1-5; D is perhaps TRBD1 (6 bases). This CDR3 contains 12 residues. The germline CDR1 and CDR2 sequences are MDHEN and SYDVKM. The CDR3: CASIGGNQPQHF. The CDR3 DNA follows: TGTGCCAGCATTGGGGGCAACCAGCCCCAGCATTTT.

V is TRBV6-6 and J is TRBJ1-5, with D perhaps TRBD1 (5 bases). Germline V gene sequence: CDR1 MNHNY, CDR2 SVGAGI (reference sequence). The CDR3 has 14 amino acids. V lost 6 bases to trimming and J lost 0 bases, with 9 bases between them. The CDR3 region is CASSLDSSNQPQHF. Here the CDR3 DNA reads TGTGCCAGCAGCCTCGACAGTAGCAATCAGCCCCAGCATTTT.

The CDR3 sequence: CASSLVVLAGGALYEQYF. CDR3 nucleotides: TGTGCCAGCAGCTTAGTTGTCCTAGCGGGGGGTGCGCTCTACGAGCAGTACTTC. The chain combines TRBV7-2 with TRBJ2-7, with TRBD2 matching 11 bases. Germline V gives CDR1 SGHTA, CDR2 FQGNSA. Trimming took 1 base from V and 3 from J; bases not matched to a gene: 11. CDR3 length: 18 amino acids.

This chain joins TRBV5-1 and TRBJ2-3; TRBD2 agrees at 11 bases. V lost 2 bases to trimming and J lost 2 bases; unmatched junction nucleotides: 4. CDR3 length equals 16 residues. Germline lookup yields CDR1 SGHRS and CDR2 YFSETQ. Here the CDR3 reads CASSLGTSGATDTQYF. The CDR3 DNA follows: TGCGCCAGCAGCTTAGGGACTAGCGGTGCCACAGATACGCAGTATTTT.

The rearrangement uses TRBV7-2 and TRBJ2-7, with 7 bases fitting TRBD2. Germline CDR1 and CDR2: SGHTA and FQGNSA. J gave up 2 bases and V 4 bases, and 5 bases lay outside the gene matches. This CDR3 has 14 amino acids. CDR3 region: CASSWGGVAYEQYF. The CDR3 bases are TGTGCCAGCAGCTGGGGGGGGGTTGCCTACGAGCAGTACTTC.

The rearrangement joins TRBV19 to TRBJ2-1, with 7 bases that match TRBD2. The germline gives CDR1 LNHDA, CDR2 SQIVND (reference sequence). The CDR3 has 13 residues. With 3 bases clipped from V and 7 bases from J, the junction kept 3 bases outside the gene matches. The CDR3: CASSIQGGNEQFF. CDR3 nucleotide sequence: TGTGCCAGTAGTATTCAGGGAGGGAATGAGCAGTTCTTC.

This rearrangement joins TRBV5-4 to TRBJ2-1, with TRBD2 matching 8 bases. The V gene's germline CDR1 is SGHNT and CDR2 YYREEE (reference sequence). The CDR3 has 18 amino acids. V lost 2 bases and J lost 1; bases outside the gene matches: 11. CDR3 region: CASSFPPSGGLSYNEQFF. Written as DNA, the CDR3 is TGTGCCAGCAGCTTCCCCCCCTCGGGAGGGCTATCCTACAATGAGCAGTTCTTC.

The chain links TRBV21-1 to TRBJ1-1; whether TRBD1, the table's D call, matches the DNA was not checked. TRBV21-1 is a recognized pseudogene. The CDR3 totals 17 residues. The CDR3 bases are TGTGCCAGCAGCAAAGAAAAGCAGGGGGCGCTCCCCACTGAAGCTTTCTTT. Its protein product is CASSKEKQGALPTEAFF.

The chain joins TRBV20-1 to TRBJ2-5; D ambiguous. CDR3 length equals 13 residues. Trimming took 3 bases from V and 5 from J, leaving 13 bases between them. Per germline, CDR1 DFQATT and CDR2 SNEGSKA (reference sequence). The CDR3 spells CSASQPPVETQYF. CDR3 coding DNA: TGCAGTGCTAGTCAACCCCCGGTGGAGACCCAGTACTTC.

The chain is built from TRBV6-5 and TRBJ1-6, with TRBD1 matching 9 bases. The germline CDR1 and CDR2 sequences are MNHEY and SVGAGI. The CDR3 runs 14 residues. The ends lost 4 bases at V and 10 bases at J; junction bases unmatched: 5. CDR3 residues: CASSFQGQGSPLHF. In DNA, the CDR3 is TGTGCCAGCAGTTTCCAGGGACAGGGATCACCCCTCCACTTT.

The chain recombines TRBV19 with TRBJ1-1, with 10 bases aligning to TRBD1. Unmatched junction bases numbered 7, after V lost 7 bases and J lost 8 bases. The length of the CDR3 is 13 residues. Germline V gives CDR1 LNHDA, CDR2 SQIVND (reference sequence). CDR3 DNA sequence: TGTGCCAGTAACCTCCGACAGGGGGCCGAAGCTTTCTTT. It yields the protein CASNLRQGAEAFF.

This clone was recorded only once. The chain joins TRBV7-3 to TRBJ2-3; 12 bases are a match to TRBD2. This CDR3 is 17 amino acids long. Losses at the gene ends were 1 base for V and 0 bases for J; bases not matched to a gene: 2. Germline V gene data show CDR1 as SGHTA and CDR2 as FQGTGA. The CDR3 is CASSLRGLAGSTDTQYF. As DNA, the CDR3 is TGTGCCAGCAGCTTAAGGGGACTAGCGGGTAGCACAGATACGCAGTATTTT.

CDR3 sequence (DNA): TGTGCCAGCAGCTCCTACGGGGTAGGGGGCTACACCTTC. Amino acids: CASSSYGVGGYTF. The chain is built from TRBV7-2 and TRBJ1-2; D gene ambiguous. Germline V gives CDR1 SGHTA, CDR2 FQGNSA. The CDR3 consists of 13 residues. Trimming left V 4 bases short and J 8 bases short, with 14 bases between.

The chain links TRBV7-2 to TRBJ2-7; 7 positions match TRBD2. The germline V gene encodes CDR1 SGHTA and CDR2 FQGNSA. The CDR3 is made up of 15 amino acids. The junction had 11 bases not matched to a gene; V was cut back by 5 bases and J by 4 bases. CDR3 amino acids: CASSAWDYLSYEQYF. In DNA form, the CDR3 reads TGTGCCAGCAGCGCGTGGGACTACCTCTCTTACGAGCAGTACTTC.

The chain combines TRBV9 with TRBJ2-3, with D possibly being TRBD2 (5 bases). The CDR3 is made up of 13 amino acids. CDR1 is SGDLS, CDR2 YYNGEE, per germline. V was pared by 6 bases and J by 1 base, with 9 bases between. In nucleotides, the CDR3 is TGTGCCAGCAACGTGGGAGGCACAGATACGCAGTATTTT. Protein sequence: CASNVGGTDTQYF.

As concerns this clone: The sample carries other DNA sequences with the same CDR3. The J gene is TRBJ1-2, the V gene TRBV7-6, with D perhaps TRBD1 (6 bases). Germline lookup yields CDR1 SGHVS and CDR2 FNYEAQ. V was trimmed by 5 bases and J by 8 bases, leaving 21 bases between them. CDR3 length: 15 amino acids. The CDR3 coding sequence is TGTGCCAGCAGCCGTGGGGGGGCCGGGGGAGAAGGCTACACCTTC. Residues: CASSRGGAGGEGYTF.

The chain joins TRBV2 to TRBJ2-1; 14 nucleotides align to TRBD2. In germline, CDR1 is SNHLY, CDR2 FYNNEI. The J segment lost 7 bases and the V segment lost 8 bases, leaving 4 bases of the junction unmatched. This CDR3 comprises 14 residues. The CDR3 region has the DNA TGTGCCAGCGCGACTAGCGGGAGGGTAAATGAGCAGTTCTTC. It codes for CASATSGRVNEQFF.

In its sample, this clone was seen a few times. The J gene is TRBJ2-1, the V gene TRBV7-8; TRBD2 agrees at 8 bases. This CDR3 has 16 amino acids. Trimming cost V 3 bases and J 2 bases; bases outside gene matches: 6. Germline V CDR1 and CDR2: SGHVS, FQNEAQ. CDR3: CASSLVRGGAYNEQFF. For the CDR3, the DNA is TGTGCCAGCAGCTTGGTCCGGGGGGGCGCCTACAATGAGCAGTTCTTC. The full variable domain, with the rest looked up from reference TRBV7-8 and TRBJ2-1, is GAGVSQSPRYKVAKRGQDVALRCDPISGHVSLFWYQQALGQGPEFLTYFQNEAQLDKSGLPSDRFFAERPEGSVSTLKIQRTQQEDSAVYLCASSLVRGGAYNEQFFGPGTRLTVL.

The chain links TRBV28 to TRBJ1-1; the D is unclear. The CDR3 runs to 11 residues. Germline assignment: CDR1 MDHEN and CDR2 SYDVKM. V gave up 8 bases and J gave up 4 bases, with 8 bases separating them. CDR3 amino acids: CASLHSTEAFF. For the CDR3, the DNA is TGTGCCAGCTTACATTCCACTGAAGCTTTCTTT.

The V and J genes are TRBV4-3 and TRBJ2-7; 13 positions agree with TRBD2. The CDR3 consists of 17 residues. With 0 bases clipped from V and 3 bases from J, the junction kept 5 bases outside the gene matches. Per the germline V gene, CDR1 is LGHNA and CDR2 is YSLEER. CDR3 coding DNA: TGCGCCAGCAGCCAAGATCTTGGACTAGCGGGAGTCTACGAGCAGTACTTC. Protein: CASSQDLGLAGVYEQYF.

This clone occurred once. The chain links TRBV10-3 to TRBJ1-3; 9 bases fit TRBD1. This CDR3 is built from 14 residues. Trimming removed 10 bases from V and 2 bases from J; junction bases left unmatched: 6. CDR1 and CDR2 (germline): ENHRY, SYGVKD. This CDR3 reads CASLGTGTGNTIYF. The CDR3, as DNA: TGTGCCAGCCTTGGGACAGGGACTGGAAACACCATATATTTT.

The chain is built from TRBV9 and TRBJ2-3, with a weak D call TRBD2 (6 bases). Germline CDR1 SGDLS, CDR2 YYNGEE. V was cut by 0 bases and J by 8 bases, with 16 bases left in between. The CDR3 consists of 15 residues. In DNA, the CDR3 is TGTGCCAGCAGCGTAGCCCAGACTAGAGTGGGTACGCAGTATTTT. It specifies CASSVAQTRVGTQYF.

The chain has TRBV19 and TRBJ1-5, with 11 positions matching TRBD1. CDR1 and CDR2 from the germline V gene are LNHDA and SQIVND (reference sequence). The CDR3 runs 15 residues. Losses at the gene ends were 4 bases for V and 8 bases for J; bases not matched to a gene: 7. The CDR3: CASSRPGQGVEPQHF. The CDR3 nucleotides read TGTGCCAGTAGTAGGCCGGGACAGGGGGTTGAGCCCCAGCATTTT.